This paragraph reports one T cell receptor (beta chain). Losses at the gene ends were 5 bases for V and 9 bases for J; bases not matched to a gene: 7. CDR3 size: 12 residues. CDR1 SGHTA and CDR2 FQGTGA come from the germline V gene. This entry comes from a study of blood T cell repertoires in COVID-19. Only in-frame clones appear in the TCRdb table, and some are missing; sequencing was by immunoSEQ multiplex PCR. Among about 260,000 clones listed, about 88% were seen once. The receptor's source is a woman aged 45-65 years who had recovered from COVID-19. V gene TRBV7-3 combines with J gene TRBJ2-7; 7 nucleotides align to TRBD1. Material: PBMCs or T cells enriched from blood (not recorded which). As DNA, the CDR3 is TGTGCCAGCAGCGAGATGACAGGGAGGCAGTACTTC. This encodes CASSEMTGRQYF. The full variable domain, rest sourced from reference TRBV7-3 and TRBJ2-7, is GAGVSQTPSNKVTEKGKYVELRCDPISGHTALYWYRQSLGQGPEFLIYFQGTGAADDSGLPNDRFFAVRPEGSVSTLKIQRTERGDSAVYLCASSEMTGRQYFGPGTRLTVT.